The 2 T cell receptor beta chains below come from one sample, sequenced in a study of cytomegalovirus exposure and HLA in healthy donors. PCR involved 60 Vbeta and 13 Jbeta primers. Assay: immunoSEQ multiplex PCR; the TCRdb copy retains only in-frame clones and omits some. This table has roughly 77,000 clones, roughly two thirds appearing once. Sequencing was carried out using PBMCs. These receptors came from a woman aged 50 to 60 in good health and CMV-seropositive.

The genes are TRBV6-1 and TRBJ2-5; 7 nucleotides line up with TRBD1. The last part of the DNA fits TRBJ2-7 better; the J call may be wrong. Germline V lookup: CDR1 MNHNS, CDR2 SASEGT. CDR3 length: 15 amino acids. CDR3 sequence (DNA): TGTGCCAGCAGTGTCCCGCACAGGGGTTTCTACGAGCAGTACTTC. Translating it yields CASSVPHRGFYEQYF.

The chain couples TRBV6-6 to TRBJ1-6; D might be TRBD1 (5 bases). V shed 0 bases and J shed 7 bases, with 7 bases lying between them. Looked up from germline, CDR1 is MNHNY and CDR2 is SVGAGI (reference sequence). There are 14 residues in the CDR3. In nucleotides, the CDR3 is TGTGCCAGCAGTTACTCGACAGAGAATTCACCCCTCCACTTT. Amino acid sequence: CASSYSTENSPLHF.